These 29 T cell receptor beta chains were all obtained from the same sample, sequenced in a study of beta chain features in type 1 diabetes. The study reverse transcribed the entire isolated RNA, so it sequenced expressed TCRB transcripts. TCRdb keeps only in-frame clones here, not all; method: immunoSEQ multiplex PCR. The sample contains 350,000 or so clones, 15% to 20% of which appear only once. Input material: naive CD4+ T cells from blood. Source of these receptors: a woman under 30 in good health.

The V call is TRBV7-3, the J call TRBJ2-3; 7 bases are a match to TRBD1. CDR3 length equals 16 residues. Germline-derived CDR1 and CDR2 are SGHTA and FQGTGA. With 5 bases clipped from V and 3 bases from J, the junction kept 11 bases outside the gene matches. CDR3 amino acids: CASSPDRSPPTDTQYF. The CDR3 coding sequence is TGTGCCAGCAGCCCGGACAGGTCCCCGCCAACAGATACGCAGTATTTT. The full variable domain, with the rest looked up from reference TRBV7-3 and TRBJ2-3, is GAGVSQTPSNKVTEKGKYVELRCDPISGHTALYWYRQSLGQGPEFLIYFQGTGAADDSGLPNDRFFAVRPEGSVSTLKIQRTERGDSAVYLCASSPDRSPPTDTQYFGPGTRLTVL.

This sequence joins TRBV7-8 and TRBJ2-7, with TRBD2 matching over 8 bases. The CDR3 runs to 18 residues. Germline CDR1 reads SGHVS; CDR2 reads FQNEAQ. V was clipped by 0 bases and J by 1 base; unmatched bases: 11. As DNA, the CDR3 is TGTGCCAGCAGCTTAGCGCGGGGCATAGCGGGGCGATCCTACGAGCAGTACTTC. Amino acid sequence: CASSLARGIAGRSYEQYF.

This rearrangement joins TRBV7-2 to TRBJ1-4, with D tentatively TRBD1 (6 bases). CDR3 size: 14 residues. Between the trimmed V and J ends, which lost 5 bases and 8 bases, there was a span of 15 bases. In germline, CDR1 is SGHTA, CDR2 FQGNSA. The CDR3 sequence: CASSAGQRKEKLFF. In nucleotides, the CDR3 is TGTGCCAGCAGCGCAGGACAGCGAAAGGAAAAACTGTTTTTT.

This clone was counted between two and nine times. The V gene is TRBV14, the J gene TRBJ2-5, with unresolved D. This CDR3 region has 12 residues. The V end lost 4 bases, the J end lost 6 bases, and 9 bases lay between the germline ends. Germline CDR1 and CDR2: SGHDN and FVKESK. In nucleotides, the CDR3 is TGTGCCAGCAGCCCCGCGCGGAAGACCCAGTACTTC. As protein: CASSPARKTQYF.

This chain connects TRBV5-1 to TRBJ1-2; D is unclear. The CDR3 consists of 16 residues. With 3 bases removed from V and 0 bases from J, the gap between germline ends came to 15 bases. The V gene's germline CDR1 is SGHRS and CDR2 YFSETQ. The CDR3 loop reads CASSSLRLETNYGYTF. CDR3 sequence (DNA): TGCGCCAGCAGCTCCCTCCGTTTGGAGACTAACTATGGCTACACCTTC.

Here the CDR3 reads CASSYSLERTQYF. The CDR3 DNA reads TGTGCCAGCAGTTACTCCCTAGAGAGGACCCAGTACTTC. The genes are TRBV6-5 and TRBJ2-5, with unresolved D. CDR1 is MNHEY, CDR2 SVGAGI, per germline. CDR3 length: 13 residues. Trimming left V 0 bases short and J 7 bases short, with 9 bases between.

The V and J genes are TRBV19 and TRBJ1-1; 8 nucleotides line up with TRBD1. The germline gives CDR1 LNHDA, CDR2 SQIVND (reference sequence). The junction had 9 bases not matched to a gene; V was cut back by 8 bases and J by 7 bases. The CDR3 extends over 13 amino acids. The DNA for the CDR3 is TGTGCCAGTGGGACAGGTCGGTACATTGAAGCTTTCTTT. It codes for CASGTGRYIEAFF. The variable domain in full, with the rest retrieved from reference TRBV19 and TRBJ1-1, is DGGITQSPKYLFRKEGQNVTLSCEQNLNHDAMYWYRQDPGQGLRLIYYSQIVNDFQKGDIAEGYSVSREKKESFPLTVTSAQKNPTAFYLCASGTGRYIEAFFGQGTRLTVV.

The chain couples TRBV5-1 to TRBJ2-1, with 9 bases fitting TRBD2. Germline-derived CDR1 and CDR2 are SGHRS and YFSETQ. The CDR3 length is 14 residues. J was trimmed by 6 bases and V by 2 bases; bases with no gene match: 3. CDR3: CASSFSAGGNEQFF. The CDR3 DNA is TGCGCCAGCAGCTTTTCAGCGGGAGGCAATGAGCAGTTCTTC.

Only a few counts were recorded for this clone. The rearrangement uses TRBV29-1 and TRBJ2-2; a weak D match, TRBD1 (5 bases). CDR1 is SQVTM and CDR2 is ANQGSEA in the germline V gene. V lost 1 base and J 0 bases, leaving 6 bases between the germline ends. CDR3 size: 14 residues. This CDR3 is CSVEGTSNTGELFF. The DNA for the CDR3 is TGCAGCGTTGAAGGGACATCGAACACCGGGGAGCTGTTTTTT.

This clone was seen a handful of times. The chain links TRBV4-1 to TRBJ1-4; weak D call: TRBD1 (5 bases). CDR1 is MGHRA, CDR2 YSYEKL, per germline. This CDR3 has 16 residues. V dropped 5 bases and J dropped 8 bases, with 21 bases sitting between them. The CDR3 bases are TGCGCCAGCAGCATACTCCTTGGGGGAGGAGGCGAAAAACTGTTTTTT. Protein: CASSILLGGGGEKLFF.

The V call is TRBV11-2, the J call TRBJ2-4; perhaps TRBD2 as D (5 bases). Per the germline V gene, CDR1 is SGHAT and CDR2 is FQNNGV. The length of the CDR3 is 12 residues. V dropped 6 bases and J dropped 12 bases, with 15 bases sitting between them. This CDR3 reads CASRQPASPQYF. The CDR3 nucleotides are TGTGCCAGCAGACAACCAGCTAGCCCTCAGTACTTC.

This chain joins TRBV14 and TRBJ2-7; D is possibly TRBD1 (5 bases). The V end was cut by 5 bases, the J end by 0 bases, with 17 bases between. The CDR3 runs to 16 residues. Germline CDR1 is SGHDN and CDR2 is FVKESK. The DNA of the CDR3 is TGTGCCAGCAGCTTCCGCCGGACACCAAACTCCTACGAGCAGTACTTC. This sequence encodes CASSFRRTPNSYEQYF. The complete variable domain, with remaining parts taken from reference TRBV14 and TRBJ2-7, reads EAGVTQFPSHSVIEKGQTVTLRCDPISGHDNLYWYRRVMGKEIKFLLHFVKESKQDESGMPNNRFLAERTGGTYSTLKVQPAELEDSGVYFCASSFRRTPNSYEQYFGPGTRLTVT.

This clone was detected only a few times. The chain recombines TRBV9 with TRBJ2-1; a weak D match, TRBD2 (6 bases). Trimming shortened V by 3 bases and J by 0 bases, and 13 bases separated the two germline ends. The length of the CDR3 is 16 residues. Germline V CDR1 and CDR2: SGDLS, YYNGEE. The CDR3 DNA reads as TGTGCCAGCAGCGGGCCTAGCGTGAGCTCCTACAATGAGCAGTTCTTC. This gives the protein CASSGPSVSSYNEQFF.

There are a few counts of this clone. The same CDR3 can be traced to other DNA sequences in this sample. This chain links TRBV18 with TRBJ1-5, with D possibly matching TRBD1 (5 bases). This CDR3 region has 16 residues. The ends were cut back, 2 bases at V and 0 bases at J, with 11 bases in the middle. Germline assignment: CDR1 KGHSH and CDR2 LQKENI. CDR3 sequence: CASSPGGLYSNQPQHF. CDR3 DNA: TGTGCCAGCTCACCAGGGGGACTTTATAGCAATCAGCCCCAGCATTTT.

V is TRBV5-1 and J is TRBJ2-5, with 7 nucleotides matching TRBD2. This CDR3 has 15 amino acids. V shed 5 bases, J shed 4 bases, and the junction held 11 bases outside the gene matches. CDR1 SGHRS and CDR2 YFSETQ come from the germline V gene. CDR3: CASSPRGTVAETQYF. CDR3 coding DNA: TGCGCCAGCAGTCCGCGGGGGACCGTAGCAGAGACCCAGTACTTC.

This clone was detected only a few times. V is TRBV30 and J is TRBJ1-5; TRBD1 is a possible D gene (6 bases). CDR1 is GTSNPN, CDR2 SVGIG, per germline (reference sequence). Trimming pared 1 base from V and 1 base from J, leaving 11 bases between. This CDR3 contains 15 residues. The CDR3 DNA is TGTGCCTGGAGTGCCCCAGGGGCGAGCAATCAGCCCCAGCATTTT. Translating gives CAWSAPGASNQPQHF.

The chain employs TRBV9 and TRBJ2-1; 8 bases agree with TRBD1. The ends lost 0 bases at V and 5 bases at J; junction bases unmatched: 4. The CDR3 has 15 amino acids. Germline CDR1 and CDR2: SGDLS and YYNGEE. CDR3 DNA: TGTGCCAGCAGCGTAGTTGGGACAGGAAACAATGAGCAGTTCTTC. It specifies CASSVVGTGNNEQFF.

J is TRBJ2-7 and V is TRBV4-1; 13 bases agree with TRBD2. Germline values: CDR1 MGHRA, CDR2 YSYEKL. Unmatched junction bases numbered 9, after V lost 3 bases and J lost 4 bases. The CDR3 sequence is 17 residues long. CDR3 sequence reads: CASSQGSGLAGDYEQYF. CDR3 DNA: TGCGCCAGCAGCCAGGGAAGTGGACTAGCGGGAGATTACGAGCAGTACTTC.

This clone was counted only a few times. The chain recombines TRBV15 with TRBJ2-1; no clear D gene. Trimming shortened V by 0 bases and J by 5 bases, and 8 bases separated the two germline ends. Per the germline V gene, CDR1 is LNHNV and CDR2 is YYDKDF (reference sequence). The CDR3 length is 14 residues. This chain's CDR3 is CATSREGWDNEQFF. Written as DNA, the CDR3 is TGTGCCACCAGCAGAGAGGGCTGGGACAATGAGCAGTTCTTC.

This clone was detected only a few times. This chain joins TRBV30 and TRBJ2-7; 12 bases match TRBD2. This CDR3 contains 15 residues. The V gene's germline CDR1 is GTSNPN and CDR2 SVGIG (reference sequence). Germline trimming cut 3 bases from V and 0 bases from J; bases unmatched to any gene: 3. This CDR3 reads CAWRETSGSSYEQYF. Here the CDR3 DNA reads TGTGCCTGGAGGGAGACTAGCGGGAGCTCCTACGAGCAGTACTTC.

The chain carries TRBV30 and TRBJ1-6, with a weak D call TRBD1 (6 bases). V was pared by 0 bases and J by 9 bases, with 21 bases between. The germline V gene encodes CDR1 GTSNPN and CDR2 SVGIG (reference sequence). The CDR3 runs 17 residues. CDR3 in DNA: TGTGCCTGGAGTGTACGATCGGGCAGGGGTCAACTTTCACCCCTCCACTTT. This encodes CAWSVRSGRGQLSPLHF.

This clone came up a few times. The V gene is TRBV7-9, the J gene TRBJ2-7; 10 nucleotides match TRBD1. Trimming took 4 bases from V and 6 from J; bases not matched to a gene: 6. Germline V gene data show CDR1 as SEHNR and CDR2 as FQNEAQ (reference sequence). The CDR3 is made up of 14 amino acids. CDR3 nucleotide sequence: TGTGCCAGCAGCTCGCCGGGACAGGGGAGCGAGCAGTACTTC. It encodes CASSSPGQGSEQYF.

This clone was counted a few times. The chain carries TRBV10-3 and TRBJ2-7, with TRBD1 matching over 8 bases. Germline V gene lookup returns CDR1 ENHRY and CDR2 SYGVKD. The CDR3 totals 14 residues. V trimming: 6 bases; J trimming: 5 bases; junction bases outside the gene matches: 9. The CDR3 bases are TGTGCCATCAGGATGGACAGGGCGAAGAACGAGCAGTACTTC. This encodes CAIRMDRAKNEQYF.

The V gene is TRBV6-6, the J gene TRBJ2-7, with D uncertain. The germline V gene has CDR1 MNHNY and CDR2 SVGAGI (reference sequence). Trimming took off 9 bases at V and 4 bases at J, with 10 bases between the two ends. CDR3 size: 11 residues. CDR3 region: CASSHVYEQYF. CDR3 DNA sequence: TGTGCCAGTTCCCATGTTTACGAGCAGTACTTC.

This clone was seen once. The same CDR3 is also encoded by other DNA sequences in this sample. The chain is built from TRBV18 and TRBJ1-1, with a tentative D call TRBD1 (6 bases). Trimming took off 5 bases at V and 4 bases at J, with 14 bases between the two ends. The CDR3 loop spans 14 amino acids. Germline CDR1 and CDR2: KGHSH and LQKENI. The CDR3, as DNA: TGTGCCAGCTCAGAAACTCAGGGGAGCACTGAAGCTTTCTTT. It is translated as CASSETQGSTEAFF.

To note about this clone: The same CDR3 can be traced to other DNA sequences in this sample. The chain links TRBV18 to TRBJ1-2, with D tentatively TRBD1 (6 bases). The length of the CDR3 is 13 residues. Trimming took off 6 bases at V and 2 bases at J, with 10 bases between the two ends. CDR1 and CDR2 from the germline V gene are KGHSH and LQKENI. CDR3 nucleotide sequence: TGTGCCAGCTCTCCCGGACAGAACTATGGCTACACCTTC. This codes for CASSPGQNYGYTF.

The chain recombines TRBV19 with TRBJ2-5, with 7 nucleotides matching TRBD1. The CDR3 has 14 amino acids. J was trimmed by 4 bases and V by 4 bases; bases with no gene match: 6. Germline V gene data show CDR1 as LNHDA and CDR2 as SQIVND (reference sequence). CDR3: CASSKRGPRETQYF. The CDR3 DNA reads as TGTGCCAGTAGTAAGAGGGGGCCGCGAGAGACCCAGTACTTC.

V gene TRBV4-2 combines with J gene TRBJ2-2, with 9 bases matching TRBD2. CDR1 and CDR2 (germline): LGHNA, YNFKEQ. V shed 5 bases and J 4 bases; nucleotides not matched to a gene: 11. This CDR3 contains 17 residues. The CDR3 sequence is CASSISGGRRGTGELFF. DNA of the CDR3: TGTGCCAGCAGCATTAGCGGGGGCCGACGGGGCACCGGGGAGCTGTTTTTT.

This sequence joins TRBV5-1 and TRBJ2-3; 13 bases are a match to TRBD2. Germline V gene data show CDR1 as SGHRS and CDR2 as YFSETQ. The CDR3 extends over 16 amino acids. V gave up 2 bases and J gave up 1 base; unmatched junction bases: 1. CDR3 DNA: TGCGCCAGCAGCTTAACTAGCGGGAGGGGCACAGATACGCAGTATTTT. Protein sequence: CASSLTSGRGTDTQYF.